This T cell receptor beta chain originates from a study of early T cells in non-severe SARS-CoV-2 infection. TCRdb fed the 5' RACE reads into MiXCR, producing one record per CDR3 protein. The data hold around 88,000 distinct CDR3 sequences, with about 15% observed a single time. The CDR3 totals 12 residues. CDR1 and CDR2 (germline): SNHLY, FYNNEI. Between the trimmed V and J ends, which lost 9 bases and 8 bases, there was a span of 14 bases. This rearrangement joins TRBV2 to TRBJ2-1; D might be TRBD1 or TRBD2, each matching 5 bases. The TCR was taken from an adult who was a healthcare worker with PCR-confirmed SARS-CoV-2 infection or an uninfected control (not recorded which). Sequencing used whole blood. The CDR3 bases are TGTGCCAGTCTGAACCGGGGCGATGAGCAGTTCTTC. Its protein is CASLNRGDEQFF.